These T cell receptor beta chains were read from a single sample in a study of Ad26.COV2.S vaccination and SARS-CoV-2 variants. The method was immunoSEQ multiplex PCR; TCRdb's version includes in-frame clones alone and lacks a portion of them. The sample shows approximately 280,000 clones, more than 70% of them seen only once. Sample: peripheral blood, taken in a trial of Ad26.COV2.S vaccine versus placebo. The receptors stem from a person between 18 and 59 years old who received the Ad26.COV2.S COVID-19 vaccine or a placebo. The CDR3 runs from the conserved cysteine through the conserved F or W. D genes are given only for firm matches. Rows give clone size only sometimes, using once, few, many, or a class for an expanded clone.

clone size	V gene	J gene	D gene	CDR3 DNA	CDR3 protein
NA	TRBV6-5	TRBJ2-1	TRBD2	TGTGCCAGCAGCCTCGGACTAGCGGGAGGCCGAGAGCAGTTCTTC	CASSLGLAGGREQFF
NA	TRBV19	TRBJ2-5	NA	TGTGCCAGTAGGCACACAGGGTCTTCGTCAGAGACCCAGTACTTC	CASRHTGSSSETQYF
NA	TRBV27	TRBJ2-7	TRBD2	TGTGCCAGCCCCTCCGGGAGGAGCTCCTACGAGCAGTACTTC	CASPSGRSSYEQYF
NA	TRBV6-5	TRBJ2-1	NA	TGTGCCAGCAGGGCCCGGTCAGGGGGGTATGATGAGCAGTTCTTC	CASRARSGGYDEQFF
NA	TRBV2	TRBJ2-7	NA	TGTGCCAGCAGTTTGGCCTCCTACGAGCAGTACTTC	CASSLASYEQYF
NA	TRBV5-1	TRBJ2-7	NA	TGCGCCAGCAGCTTTGAGGGGGGGTACGAGCAGTACTTC	CASSFEGGYEQYF
NA	TRBV27	TRBJ2-5	NA	TGTGCCAGCAGTGCAAGGGGGGGTCAAGAGACCCAGTACTTC	CASSARGGQETQYF
NA	TRBV5-4	TRBJ1-1	NA	TGTGCCAGCAGACTGGGAGGAATGAACACTGAAGCTTTCTTT	CASRLGGMNTEAFF
NA	TRBV7-9	TRBJ2-7	NA	TGTGCCAGCAGCTCGGGACTTGACTCCTACGAGCAGTACTTC	CASSSGLDSYEQYF
NA	TRBV5-4	TRBJ2-6	TRBD1	TGTGCCAGCAGCCCCAGGGGGTCTGGGGCCAACGTCCTGACTTTC	CASSPRGSGANVLTF
NA	TRBV7-3	TRBJ1-1	NA	TGTGCCAGCAGCCCACAAGGTAACACTGAAGCTTTCTTT	CASSPQGNTEAFF
NA	TRBV7-3	TRBJ1-6	NA	TGTGCCAGCAGCTTAATGGGTGGACCGGGGAATTCACCCCTCCACTTT	CASSLMGGPGNSPLHF
NA	TRBV5-1	TRBJ2-7	TRBD1	TGCGCCAGCAGCTTGACCCGGGACAGGGGCTACGAGCAGTACTTC	CASSLTRDRGYEQYF
NA	TRBV30	TRBJ1-5	NA	TGTGCCTGGAGTGTGGGTAGTAACAGCAATCAGCCCCAGCATTTT	CAWSVGSNSNQPQHF
once	TRBV5-4	TRBJ1-1	NA	TGTGCCAGCAGCTTGTTTGAGGTCACTGAAGCTTTCTTT	CASSLFEVTEAFF
NA	TRBV9	TRBJ2-7	NA	TGTGCCAGCAGCGTAGCACTGGGGGACGGGCTCGGATACGAGCAGTACTTC	CASSVALGDGLGYEQYF
NA	TRBV3-1/TRBV3-2	TRBJ2-7	TRBD2	TGTGCCAGCAGCGAGGGACTAGCGACCTACGAGCAGTACTTC	CASSEGLATYEQYF
NA	TRBV6-6	TRBJ1-1	NA	TGTGCCAGCAGTTACTATCCAGCTGAAGCTTTCTTT	CASSYYPAEAFF
NA	TRBV27	TRBJ1-1	NA	TGTGCCAGCAGTTTAATCGGTTCTACCATGAACACTGAAGCTTTCTTT	CASSLIGSTMNTEAFF
once	TRBV29-1	TRBJ1-1	TRBD1	TGCAGCGTCGCAGGACAGGCGAACACTGAAGCTTTCTTT	CSVAGQANTEAFF
NA	TRBV29-1	TRBJ2-3	NA	TGCAGCGTTGTCGTTTGGCAGTCAACAGATACGCAGTATTTT	CSVVVWQSTDTQYF
NA	TRBV6-2/TRBV6-3	TRBJ2-3	NA	TGTGCCAGCAGTTACTCGAGGGGGGGGGATACGCAGTATTTT	CASSYSRGGDTQYF
NA	TRBV7-9	TRBJ1-4	NA	TGTGCCAGCAGCTTAGGGGTCGGCTTTGAAAAACTGTTTTTT	CASSLGVGFEKLFF
NA	TRBV2	TRBJ1-2	TRBD1	TGTGCCAGCCTAGTTGGGCAGGGGGTTGTCTATGGCTACACCTTC	CASLVGQGVVYGYTF
NA	TRBV19	TRBJ2-7	NA	TGTGCCAGTAGTGAGGGACGGTACGAGCAGTACTTC	CASSEGRYEQYF
NA	TRBV7-2	TRBJ1-1	TRBD1	TGTGCCAGCAGCCCTACTCCGGGACAGGGAGATAGAAACACTGAAGCTTTCTTT	CASSPTPGQGDRNTEAFF
NA	TRBV5-6	TRBJ1-6	NA	TGTGCCAGCAGACCGGGACGGTTAGATTCACCCCTCCACTTT	CASRPGRLDSPLHF
NA	TRBV10-1	TRBJ2-7	TRBD2	TGCGCCAGCAGTGAGTCGACTCTAGCGGGAGGGCCGGGGGAGCAGTACTTC	CASSESTLAGGPGEQYF
NA	TRBV14	TRBJ1-6	NA	TGTGCCAGCAGCCCCCGGGACACGAATTCACCCCTCCACTTT	CASSPRDTNSPLHF